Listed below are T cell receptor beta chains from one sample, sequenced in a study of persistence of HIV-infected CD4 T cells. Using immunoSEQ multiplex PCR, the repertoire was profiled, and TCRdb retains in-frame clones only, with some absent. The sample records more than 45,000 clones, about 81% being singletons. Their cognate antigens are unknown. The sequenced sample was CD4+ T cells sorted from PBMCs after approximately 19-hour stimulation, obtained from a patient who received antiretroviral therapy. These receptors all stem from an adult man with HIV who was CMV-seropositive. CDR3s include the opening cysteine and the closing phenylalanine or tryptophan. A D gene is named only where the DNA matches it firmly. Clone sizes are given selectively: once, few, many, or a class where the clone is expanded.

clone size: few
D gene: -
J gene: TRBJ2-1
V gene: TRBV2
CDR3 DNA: TGTGCCAGCAGTGAAGCAGTTGAGCAGTTCTTC
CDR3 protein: CASSEAVEQFF

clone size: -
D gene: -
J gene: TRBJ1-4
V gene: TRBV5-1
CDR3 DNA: TGCGCCAGCAGCTGGAGTCAGTCTAATGAAAAACTGTTTTTT
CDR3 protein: CASSWSQSNEKLFF

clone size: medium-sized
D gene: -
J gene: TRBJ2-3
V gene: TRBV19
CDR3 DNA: TGTGCCAGTAGTATAGATCTATACACAGATACGCAGTATTTT
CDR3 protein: CASSIDLYTDTQYF

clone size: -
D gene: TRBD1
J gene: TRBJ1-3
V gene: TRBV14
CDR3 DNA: TGTGCCAGCAGCCAAGAAAGGGGGCCTGGAAACACCATATATTTT
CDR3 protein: CASSQERGPGNTIYF

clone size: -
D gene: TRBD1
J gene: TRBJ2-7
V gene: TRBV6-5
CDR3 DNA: TGTGCCAGCAGTCTCCGGGACAGGGGGACCTACGAGCAGTACTTC
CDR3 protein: CASSLRDRGTYEQYF

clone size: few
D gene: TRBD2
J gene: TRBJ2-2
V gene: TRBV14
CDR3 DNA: TGTGCCAGCAGCTCACGGACTAGCGGGATGGGTACCGGGGAGCTGTTTTTT
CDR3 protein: CASSSRTSGMGTGELFF

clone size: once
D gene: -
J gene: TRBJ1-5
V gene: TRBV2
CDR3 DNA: TGTGCCAGCCAGTATGACAAGGTCAATCAGCCCCAGCATTTT
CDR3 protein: CASQYDKVNQPQHF

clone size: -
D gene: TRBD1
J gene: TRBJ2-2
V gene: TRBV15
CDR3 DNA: TGTGCCACCAGCAGCGGCTACCAGGGGGCCAACACCGGGGAGCTGTTTTTT
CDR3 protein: CATSSGYQGANTGELFF

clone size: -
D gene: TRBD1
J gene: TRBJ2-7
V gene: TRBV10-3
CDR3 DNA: TGTGCCATCAGCGGACAGGGTCAGAGCTCCTACGAGCAGTACTTC
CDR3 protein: CAISGQGQSSYEQYF

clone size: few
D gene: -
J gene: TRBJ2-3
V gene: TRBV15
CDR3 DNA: TGTGCCACCAGCAGAGACTACACAGATACGCAGTATTTT
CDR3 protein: CATSRDYTDTQYF

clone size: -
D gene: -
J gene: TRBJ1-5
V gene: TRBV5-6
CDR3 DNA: TGTGCCAGCAGCCGAGAGGCCAATCAGCCCCAGCATTTT
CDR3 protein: CASSREANQPQHF

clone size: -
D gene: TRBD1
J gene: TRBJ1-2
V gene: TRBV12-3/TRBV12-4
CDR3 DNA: TGTGCCAGCTTGAGGAGGGGGCAAGGCGGCTACACCTTC
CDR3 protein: CASLRRGQGGYTF

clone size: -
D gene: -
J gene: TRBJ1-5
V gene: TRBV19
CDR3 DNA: TGTGCCAGTAGTATAACAGGCGGGGGGAGAAGCAATCAGCCCCAGCATTTT
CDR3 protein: CASSITGGGRSNQPQHF

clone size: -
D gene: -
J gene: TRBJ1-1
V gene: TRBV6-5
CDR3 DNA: TGTGCCAGCATGGGACGGACGAACACTGAAGCTTTCTTT
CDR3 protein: CASMGRTNTEAFF

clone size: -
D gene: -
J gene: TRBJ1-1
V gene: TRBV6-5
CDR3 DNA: TGTGCCAGCAGGCAGACATCGCAGATAAACACTGAAGCTTTCTTT
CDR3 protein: CASRQTSQINTEAFF

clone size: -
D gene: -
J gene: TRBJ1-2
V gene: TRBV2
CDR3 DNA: TGTGCCAGCAGCAACGAAGATTCGGGAGGCTACACCTTC
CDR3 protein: CASSNEDSGGYTF

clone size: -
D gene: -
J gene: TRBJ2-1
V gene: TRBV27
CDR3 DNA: TGTGCCAGCAGTAGCAGATACTCTTACAATGAGCAGTTCTTC
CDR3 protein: CASSSRYSYNEQFF

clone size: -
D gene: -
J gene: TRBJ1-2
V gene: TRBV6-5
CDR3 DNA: TGTGCCAGCGGACGGGAGGGTGGCTACACCTTC
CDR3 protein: CASGREGGYTF

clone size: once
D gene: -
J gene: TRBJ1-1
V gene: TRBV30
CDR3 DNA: TGTGCCTGGAGTGGGAGTAGGCTCAACACTGAAGCTTTCTTT
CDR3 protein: CAWSGSRLNTEAFF

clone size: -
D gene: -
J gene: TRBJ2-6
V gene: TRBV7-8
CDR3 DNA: TGTGCCAGCACCTCGCCGAAGGCCAACGTCCTGACTTTC
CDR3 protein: CASTSPKANVLTF

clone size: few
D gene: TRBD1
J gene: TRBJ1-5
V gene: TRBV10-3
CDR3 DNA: TGTGCCATCAGTGAGACAGGGGGAAGCAATCAGCCCCAGCATTTT
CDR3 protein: CAISETGGSNQPQHF

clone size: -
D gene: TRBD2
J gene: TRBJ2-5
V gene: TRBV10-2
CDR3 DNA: TGCGCCAGCAGTCGACCGACCAAAACTAGCGGACAAGAGACCCAGTACTTC
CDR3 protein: CASSRPTKTSGQETQYF

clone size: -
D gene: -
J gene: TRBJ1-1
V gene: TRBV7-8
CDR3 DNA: TGTGCCAGCAGTTTATTGACAGGAATTTTAACTGAAGCTTTCTTT
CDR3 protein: CASSLLTGILTEAFF

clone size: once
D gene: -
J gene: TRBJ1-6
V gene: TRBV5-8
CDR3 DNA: TGTGCCAGCAGCTTGGACAGGAGAGAATCACCCCTCCACTTT
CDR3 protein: CASSLDRRESPLHF

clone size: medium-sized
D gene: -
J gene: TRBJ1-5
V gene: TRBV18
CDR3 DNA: TGTGCCAGCTCACCTGGGCCCTATGGGAGCAATCAGCCCCAGCATTTT
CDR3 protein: CASSPGPYGSNQPQHF

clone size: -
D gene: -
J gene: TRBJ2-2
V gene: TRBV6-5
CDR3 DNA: TGTGCCAGCAGTCAACCACAGGGAACCGGGGAGCTGTTTTTT
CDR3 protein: CASSQPQGTGELFF

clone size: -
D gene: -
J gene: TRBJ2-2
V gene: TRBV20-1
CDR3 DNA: TGCAGTGCTAGGCGCACCGGGGAGCTGTTTTTT
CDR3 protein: CSARRTGELFF

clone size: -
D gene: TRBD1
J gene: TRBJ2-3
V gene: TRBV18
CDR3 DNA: TGTGCCAGCTCACCTTTACGGGGACAGGGGAAGGCAGATACGCAGTATTTT
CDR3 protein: CASSPLRGQGKADTQYF

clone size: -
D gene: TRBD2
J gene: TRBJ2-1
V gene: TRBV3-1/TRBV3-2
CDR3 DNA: TGTGCCAGCAGCCAAAGCGGGGCGGGAAGTGAGTTCTTC
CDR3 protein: CASSQSGAGSEFF

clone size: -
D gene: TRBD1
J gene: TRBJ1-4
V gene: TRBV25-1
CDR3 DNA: TGTGCCAGCAGTGGGTCTTGGACAGGCGAAAATGAAAAACTGTTTTTT
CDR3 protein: CASSGSWTGENEKLFF

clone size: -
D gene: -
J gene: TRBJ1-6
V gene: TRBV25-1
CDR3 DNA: TGTGCCAGCAGTAGGAGGACAGTGAATAATTCACCCCTCCACTTT
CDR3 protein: CASSRRTVNNSPLHF

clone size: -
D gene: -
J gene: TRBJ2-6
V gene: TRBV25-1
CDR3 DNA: TGTGCCAGCAGTGAATCCGCAGGGCGGTCTGGGGCCAACGTCCTGACTTTC
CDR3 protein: CASSESAGRSGANVLTF

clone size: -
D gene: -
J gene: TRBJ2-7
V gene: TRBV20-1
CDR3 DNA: TGCAGTGCTAGTTCCTACGAGCAGTACTTC
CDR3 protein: CSASSYEQYF

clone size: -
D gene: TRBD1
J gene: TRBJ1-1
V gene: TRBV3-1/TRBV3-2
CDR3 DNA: TGTGCCAGCAGGTCTACAGGGGGCAGTGGGACTGAAGCTTTCTTT
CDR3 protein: CASRSTGGSGTEAFF

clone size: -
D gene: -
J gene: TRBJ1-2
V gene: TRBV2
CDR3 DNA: TGTGCCAGCACTCAGTTGATCTATGGCTACACCTTC
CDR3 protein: CASTQLIYGYTF

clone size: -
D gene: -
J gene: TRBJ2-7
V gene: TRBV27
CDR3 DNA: TGTGCCAGCAGTTTAAATCCGGGACCGACCTACGAGCAGTACTTC
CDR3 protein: CASSLNPGPTYEQYF

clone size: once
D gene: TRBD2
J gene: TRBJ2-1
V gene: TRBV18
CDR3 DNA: TGTGCCAGCTCACCACTCCCCGGGACTAGCGGGATCTCCTACAATGAGCAGTTCTTC
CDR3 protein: CASSPLPGTSGISYNEQFF

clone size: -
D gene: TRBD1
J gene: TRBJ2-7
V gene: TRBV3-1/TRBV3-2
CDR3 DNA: TGTGCCAGCAGCCAAGATGCCGGACAGGACCTCTCCTACGAGCAGTACTTC
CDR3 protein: CASSQDAGQDLSYEQYF

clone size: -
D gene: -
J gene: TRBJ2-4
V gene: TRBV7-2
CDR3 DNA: TGTGCCAGCAGCAGTAAGTCCAAAAACATTCAGTACTTC
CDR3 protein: CASSSKSKNIQYF

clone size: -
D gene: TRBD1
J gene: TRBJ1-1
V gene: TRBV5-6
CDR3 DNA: TGTGCCAGCAGCTTGAGTGTCAGGGGGCGGTTGAACACTGAAGCTTTCTTT
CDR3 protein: CASSLSVRGRLNTEAFF

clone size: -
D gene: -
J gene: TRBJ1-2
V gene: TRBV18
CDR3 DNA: TGTGCCAGCTCACCGACGACACAAAACTATGGCTACACCTTC
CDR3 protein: CASSPTTQNYGYTF

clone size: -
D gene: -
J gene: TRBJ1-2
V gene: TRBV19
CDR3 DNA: TGTGCCACGACAGGAGAAACCTATGGCTACACCTTC
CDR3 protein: CATTGETYGYTF

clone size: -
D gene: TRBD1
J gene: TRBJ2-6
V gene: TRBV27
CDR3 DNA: TGTGCCAGCAGTTTCAAGAGGGGGCCCCCCAGCTCTGGGGCCAACGTCCTGACTTTC
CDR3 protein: CASSFKRGPPSSGANVLTF

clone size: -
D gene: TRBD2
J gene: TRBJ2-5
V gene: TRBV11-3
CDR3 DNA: TGTGCCAGCAGCTCAGCGGGGGGCCAAGAGACCCAGTACTTC
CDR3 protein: CASSSAGGQETQYF

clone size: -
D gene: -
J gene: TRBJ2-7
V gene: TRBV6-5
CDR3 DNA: TGTGCCAGCAGCCTGTGGGGCCGCGAGCAGTACTTC
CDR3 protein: CASSLWGREQYF

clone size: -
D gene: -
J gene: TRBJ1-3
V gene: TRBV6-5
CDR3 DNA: TGTGCCAGCAGTTACGGGGGCTCTGGAAACACCATATATTTT
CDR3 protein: CASSYGGSGNTIYF

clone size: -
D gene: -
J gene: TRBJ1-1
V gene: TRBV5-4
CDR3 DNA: TGTGCCAGCAGCTCTTTCCCTCTGGGGTTGAACACTGAAGCTTTCTTT
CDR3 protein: CASSSFPLGLNTEAFF

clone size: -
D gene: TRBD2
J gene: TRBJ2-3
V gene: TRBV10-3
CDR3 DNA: TGTGCCATCAGTATAAGGACTAGCGGGAGTGTAGATACGCAGTATTTT
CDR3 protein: CAISIRTSGSVDTQYF

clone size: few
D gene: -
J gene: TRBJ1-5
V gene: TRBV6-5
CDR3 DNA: TGTGCCAGCAGTTCCGAAGGTAGCAATCAGCCCCAGCATTTT
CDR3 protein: CASSSEGSNQPQHF

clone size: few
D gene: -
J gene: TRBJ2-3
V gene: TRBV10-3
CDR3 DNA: TGTGCCATCAGTGGGGGTGGGGCGGTAAGCACAGATACGCAGTATTTT
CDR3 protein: CAISGGGAVSTDTQYF

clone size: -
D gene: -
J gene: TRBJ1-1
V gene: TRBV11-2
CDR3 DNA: TGTGCCAGCAGCTTGCCAGGGGCTAACAGTGAAGCTTTCTTT
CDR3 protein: CASSLPGANSEAFF

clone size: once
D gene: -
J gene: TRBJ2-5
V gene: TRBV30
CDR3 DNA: TGTGCCTGGACCGGCAGGGTAAGAGAGACCCAGTACTTC
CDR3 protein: CAWTGRVRETQYF

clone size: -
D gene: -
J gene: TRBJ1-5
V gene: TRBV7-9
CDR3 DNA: TGTGCCAGCAGCTTAACATCAGGGGGCAATCAGCCCCAGCATTTT
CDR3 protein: CASSLTSGGNQPQHF